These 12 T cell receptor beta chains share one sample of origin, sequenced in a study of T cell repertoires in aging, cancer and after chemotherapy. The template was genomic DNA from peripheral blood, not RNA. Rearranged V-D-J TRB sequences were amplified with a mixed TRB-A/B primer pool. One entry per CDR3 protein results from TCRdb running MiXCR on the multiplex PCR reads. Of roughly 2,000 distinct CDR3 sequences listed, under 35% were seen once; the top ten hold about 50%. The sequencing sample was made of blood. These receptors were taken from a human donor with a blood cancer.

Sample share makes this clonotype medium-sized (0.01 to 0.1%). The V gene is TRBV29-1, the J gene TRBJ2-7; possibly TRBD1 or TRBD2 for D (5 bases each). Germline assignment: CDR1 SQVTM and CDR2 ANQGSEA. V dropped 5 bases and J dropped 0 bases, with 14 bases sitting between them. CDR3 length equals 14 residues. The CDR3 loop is CSVLNKGTSYEQYF. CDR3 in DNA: TGCAGCGTTTTAAATAAGGGGACCTCCTACGAGCAGTACTTC.

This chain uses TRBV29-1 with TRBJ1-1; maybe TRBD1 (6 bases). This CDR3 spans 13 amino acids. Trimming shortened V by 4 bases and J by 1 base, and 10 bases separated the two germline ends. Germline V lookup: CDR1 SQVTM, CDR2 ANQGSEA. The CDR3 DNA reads TGCAGCGTTGTCCCGGACAGGAACACTGAAGCTTTCTTT. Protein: CSVVPDRNTEAFF.

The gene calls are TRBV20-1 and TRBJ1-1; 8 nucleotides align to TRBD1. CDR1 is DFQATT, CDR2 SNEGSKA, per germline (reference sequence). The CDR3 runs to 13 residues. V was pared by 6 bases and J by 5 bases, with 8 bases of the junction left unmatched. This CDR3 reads CSAPDRARTEAFF. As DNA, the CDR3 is TGCAGTGCACCGGACAGGGCGAGGACTGAAGCTTTCTTT.

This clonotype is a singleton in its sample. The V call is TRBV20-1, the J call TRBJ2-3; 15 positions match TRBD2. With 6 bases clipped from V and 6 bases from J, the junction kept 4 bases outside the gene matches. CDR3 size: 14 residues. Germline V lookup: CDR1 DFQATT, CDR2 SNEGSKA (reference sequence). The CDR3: CSAGLAGGQDTQYF. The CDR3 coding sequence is TGCAGTGCAGGACTAGCGGGGGGGCAGGATACGCAGTATTTT.

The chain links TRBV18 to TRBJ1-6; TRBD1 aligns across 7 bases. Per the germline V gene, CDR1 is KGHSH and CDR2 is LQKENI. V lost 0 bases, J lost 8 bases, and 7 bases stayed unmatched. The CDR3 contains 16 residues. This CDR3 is CASSPPRQGWDSPLHF. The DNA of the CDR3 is TGTGCCAGCTCACCACCTAGACAGGGTTGGGATTCACCCCTCCACTTT.

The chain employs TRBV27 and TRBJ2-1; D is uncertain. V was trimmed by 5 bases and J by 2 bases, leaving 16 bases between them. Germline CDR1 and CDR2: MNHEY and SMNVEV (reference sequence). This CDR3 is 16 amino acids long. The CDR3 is CASSAGPNYAYNEQFF. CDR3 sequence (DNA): TGTGCCAGCAGTGCAGGACCCAATTACGCCTACAATGAGCAGTTCTTC.

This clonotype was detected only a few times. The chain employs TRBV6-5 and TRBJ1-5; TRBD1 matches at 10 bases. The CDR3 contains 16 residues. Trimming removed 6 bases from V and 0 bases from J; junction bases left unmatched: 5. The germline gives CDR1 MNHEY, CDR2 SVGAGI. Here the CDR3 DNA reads TGTGCCAGCAGACCTCGGACAGGGGGTAGCAATCAGCCCCAGCATTTT. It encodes CASRPRTGGSNQPQHF.

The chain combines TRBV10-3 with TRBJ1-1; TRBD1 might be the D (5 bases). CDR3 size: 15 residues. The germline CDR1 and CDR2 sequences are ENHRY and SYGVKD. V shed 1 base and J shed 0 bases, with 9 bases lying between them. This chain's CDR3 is CAISEFNRLNTEAFF. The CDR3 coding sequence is TGTGCCATCAGTGAGTTCAACAGGCTGAACACTGAAGCTTTCTTT.

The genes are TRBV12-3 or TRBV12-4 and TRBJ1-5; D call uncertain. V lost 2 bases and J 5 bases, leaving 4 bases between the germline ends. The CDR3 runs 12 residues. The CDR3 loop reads CASSLLDQPQHF. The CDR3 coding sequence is TGTGCCAGCAGTTTATTGGATCAGCCCCAGCATTTT.

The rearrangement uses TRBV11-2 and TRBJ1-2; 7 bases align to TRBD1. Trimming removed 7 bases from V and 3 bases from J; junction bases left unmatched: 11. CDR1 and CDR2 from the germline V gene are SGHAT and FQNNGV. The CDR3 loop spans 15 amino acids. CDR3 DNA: TGTGCCAGCAAACAAGCCCCAGGGGGGGACTATGGCTACACCTTC. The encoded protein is CASKQAPGGDYGYTF.

CDR3 loop: CASSPRTGNGSPLHF. CDR3 DNA sequence: TGTGCCAGCAGTCCTCGGACAGGGAATGGATCACCCCTCCACTTT. V usage is TRBV27 and J usage is TRBJ1-6, with TRBD1 matching over 8 bases. The CDR3 has 15 residues. Germline trimming cut 5 bases from V and 10 bases from J; bases unmatched to any gene: 10. Germline lookup yields CDR1 MNHEY and CDR2 SMNVEV (reference sequence).

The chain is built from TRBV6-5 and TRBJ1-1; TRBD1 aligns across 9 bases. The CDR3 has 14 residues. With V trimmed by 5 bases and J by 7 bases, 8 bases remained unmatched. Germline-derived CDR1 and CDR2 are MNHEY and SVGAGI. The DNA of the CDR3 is TGTGCCAGCAGTCCGGGACAGGGTAATTTTGAAGCTTTCTTT. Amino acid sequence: CASSPGQGNFEAFF.